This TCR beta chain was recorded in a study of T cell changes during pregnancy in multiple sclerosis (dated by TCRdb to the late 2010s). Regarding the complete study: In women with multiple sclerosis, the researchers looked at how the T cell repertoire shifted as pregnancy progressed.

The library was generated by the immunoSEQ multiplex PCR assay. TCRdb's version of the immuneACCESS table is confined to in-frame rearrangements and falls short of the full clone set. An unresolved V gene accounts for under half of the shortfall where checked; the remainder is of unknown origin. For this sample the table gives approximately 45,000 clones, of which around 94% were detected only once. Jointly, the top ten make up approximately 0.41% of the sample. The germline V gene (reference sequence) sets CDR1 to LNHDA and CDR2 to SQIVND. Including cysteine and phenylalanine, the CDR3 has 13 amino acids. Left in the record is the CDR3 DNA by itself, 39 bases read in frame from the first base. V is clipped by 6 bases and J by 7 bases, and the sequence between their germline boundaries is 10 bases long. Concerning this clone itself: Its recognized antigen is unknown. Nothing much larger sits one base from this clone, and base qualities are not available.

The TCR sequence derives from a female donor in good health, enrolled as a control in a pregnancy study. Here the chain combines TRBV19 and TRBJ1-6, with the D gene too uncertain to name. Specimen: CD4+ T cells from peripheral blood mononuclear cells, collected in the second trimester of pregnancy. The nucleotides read TGTGCCAGTAGGGACTCCCTAAATTCACCCCTCCACTTT. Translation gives CASRDSLNSPLHF.